A single sample gave rise to the 6 T cell receptor beta chains below, sequenced in a study of T cells after yellow fever vaccination. TCRdb re-analysed the 5' RACE reads in MiXCR, keeping a single row per CDR3 protein. The sample consists of 150,000 to 200,000 distinct CDR3 sequences, around 7% of them appearing once. Material: CD4+ T cells sorted from PBMCs, obtained less than 6 days after the first yellow fever vaccination. The receptors come from a man aged 18 to 29 who received the YFV17D yellow fever vaccine.

This clonotype was detected once. The genes are TRBV7-9 and TRBJ1-2; D is unclear. CDR3 length: 14 residues. Germline V CDR1 and CDR2: SEHNR, FQNEAQ (reference sequence). The V and J ends lost 1 base and 5 bases respectively, with 11 bases between them. CDR3 bases: TGTGCCAGCAGCTTAGTACTTACTAGATATGGCTACACCTTC. This sequence encodes CASSLVLTRYGYTF. Full variable domain (missing parts from reference TRBV7-9 and TRBJ1-2): DTGVSQNPRHKITKRGQNVTFRCDPISEHNRLYWYRQTLGQGPEFLTYFQNEAQLEKSRLLSDRFSAERPKGSFSTLEIQRTEQGDSAMYLCASSLVLTRYGYTFGSGTRLTVV.

This clonotype has a handful of counts. This chain uses TRBV6-5 with TRBJ2-7; 9 bases match TRBD1. The CDR3 sequence is 15 residues long. The trim removed 0 bases at V and 6 bases at J, leaving 6 bases unmatched. CDR1 is MNHEY, CDR2 SVGAGI, per germline. This chain's CDR3 is CASSYSSGQGVEQYV. As DNA, the CDR3 is TGTGCCAGCAGTTACTCCTCGGGACAGGGCGTCGAGCAGTACGTC.

This clonotype was seen ten or more times. This rearrangement joins TRBV7-3 to TRBJ2-7; 7 bases agree with TRBD2. The CDR3 extends over 14 amino acids. Per germline, CDR1 SGHTA and CDR2 FQGTGA. J was trimmed by 2 bases and V by 1 base; bases with no gene match: 2. The CDR3 reads CASSLMGGTYEQYF. The CDR3 DNA sequence: TGTGCCAGCAGCTTAATGGGGGGGACCTACGAGCAGTACTTC.

The table lists this clonotype with many counts. The chain has TRBV7-9 and TRBJ2-4; possibly TRBD2 for D (6 bases). Germline lookup yields CDR1 SEHNR and CDR2 FQNEAQ (reference sequence). The V and J ends lost 2 bases and 0 bases respectively, with 11 bases between them. The CDR3 spans 16 residues. The CDR3 region is CASSLSWRGAKNIQYF. The CDR3 DNA is TGTGCCAGCAGCTTAAGTTGGAGGGGAGCCAAAAACATTCAGTACTTC.

This clonotype was seen many times. The J gene is TRBJ2-3, the V gene TRBV5-1; 8 bases fit TRBD1. V shed 5 bases and J 4 bases; nucleotides not matched to a gene: 0. The CDR3 has 12 residues. Germline CDR1 reads SGHRS; CDR2 reads YFSETQ. The CDR3 reads CASRQGADTQYF. CDR3 bases: TGCGCCAGCAGACAGGGGGCAGATACGCAGTATTTT.

This clonotype was seen many times. The chain employs TRBV5-1 and TRBJ2-1, with 11 bases matching TRBD2. This CDR3 has 18 residues. CDR1 and CDR2 (germline): SGHRS, YFSETQ. V dropped 0 bases and J dropped 6; count of bases not matched to a gene: 11. In DNA, the CDR3 is TGCGCCAGCAGCTTGGTTGTTAGCGGGGGGGCCGGTAGCAATGAGCAGTTCTTC. Translated, it gives CASSLVVSGGAGSNEQFF.